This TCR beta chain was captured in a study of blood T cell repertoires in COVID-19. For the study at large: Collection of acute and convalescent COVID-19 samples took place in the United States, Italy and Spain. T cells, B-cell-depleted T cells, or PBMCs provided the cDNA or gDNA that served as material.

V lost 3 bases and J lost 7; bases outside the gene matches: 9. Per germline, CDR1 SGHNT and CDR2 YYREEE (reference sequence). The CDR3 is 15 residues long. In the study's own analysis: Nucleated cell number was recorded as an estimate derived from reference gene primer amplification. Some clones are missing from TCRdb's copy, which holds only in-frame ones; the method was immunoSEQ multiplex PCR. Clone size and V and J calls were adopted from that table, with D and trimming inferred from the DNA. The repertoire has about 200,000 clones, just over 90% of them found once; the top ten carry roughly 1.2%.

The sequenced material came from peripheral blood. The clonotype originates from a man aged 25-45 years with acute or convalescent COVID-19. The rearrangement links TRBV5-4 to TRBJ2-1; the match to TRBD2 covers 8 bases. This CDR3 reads CASSSKRERGNEQFF. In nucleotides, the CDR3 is TGTGCCAGCAGCTCTAAGCGGGAGAGGGGGAATGAGCAGTTCTTC. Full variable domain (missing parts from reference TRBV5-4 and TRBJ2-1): ETGVTQSPTHLIKTRGQQVTLRCSSQSGHNTVSWYQQALGQGPQFIFQYYREEENGRGNFPPRFSGLQFPNYSSELNVNALELDDSALYLCASSSKRERGNEQFFGPGTRLTVL.